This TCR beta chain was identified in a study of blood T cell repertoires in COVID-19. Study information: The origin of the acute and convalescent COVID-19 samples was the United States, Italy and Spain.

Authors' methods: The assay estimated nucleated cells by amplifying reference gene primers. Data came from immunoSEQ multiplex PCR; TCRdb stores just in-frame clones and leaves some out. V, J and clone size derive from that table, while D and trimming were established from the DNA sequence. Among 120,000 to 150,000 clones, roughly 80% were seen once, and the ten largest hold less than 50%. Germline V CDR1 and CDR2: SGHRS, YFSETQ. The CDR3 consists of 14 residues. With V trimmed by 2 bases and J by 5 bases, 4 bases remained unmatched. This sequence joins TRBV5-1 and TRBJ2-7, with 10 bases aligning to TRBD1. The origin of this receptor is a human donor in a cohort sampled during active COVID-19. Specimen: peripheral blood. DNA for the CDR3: TGCGCCAGCAGCTTTCGGACAGGGGGGGACGAGCAGTACTTC. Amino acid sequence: CASSFRTGGDEQYF.